Below, 19 T cell receptor beta chains from the same sample are listed, as sequenced in a study of T cell responses to AZD1222 COVID-19 vaccine. Using immunoSEQ multiplex PCR, the repertoire was profiled, and TCRdb retains in-frame clones only, with some absent. The sample includes roughly 150,000 clones, 80% to 90% of them seen just once. Source: peripheral blood, taken 28 days after the second AZD1222 dose. The receptors shown here come from an adult who received the AZD1222 COVID-19 vaccine.

The chain is built from TRBV10-3 and TRBJ2-2; a possible D gene is TRBD2 (5 bases). Per germline, CDR1 ENHRY and CDR2 SYGVKD. The germline V and J ends were trimmed by 8 bases and 1 base, with 11 bases remaining between them. The CDR3 sequence is 14 residues long. CDR3 in amino acids: CAISEGGNTGELFF. The CDR3 DNA sequence: TGTGCCATCTCTGAAGGAGGGAACACCGGGGAGCTGTTTTTT.

The chain uses TRBV6-2 or TRBV6-3 and TRBJ2-7; no clear D gene. V lost 2 bases, J lost 5 bases, and 7 bases lay in between. Germline V lookup: CDR1 MNHEY, CDR2 SVGEGT. This CDR3 region has 12 residues. The CDR3 bases are TGTGCCAGCAGTTACCCGAAGAACGAGCAGTACTTC. As protein: CASSYPKNEQYF.

The rearrangement links TRBV28 to TRBJ1-2; D is possibly TRBD1 (5 bases). The length of the CDR3 is 15 residues. Deletions cut 4 bases from V and 6 bases from J, with 18 bases between. Germline V CDR1 and CDR2: MDHEN, SYDVKM. In DNA form, the CDR3 reads TGTGCCAGCAGTTCTATTCCCCTCCGGGGGGATGGCTACACCTTC. It specifies CASSSIPLRGDGYTF.

The chain couples TRBV7-2 to TRBJ1-4; 7 bases match TRBD1. CDR1 is SGHTA and CDR2 is FQGNSA in the germline V gene. Trimming removed 3 bases from V and 5 bases from J; junction bases left unmatched: 9. The CDR3 covers 16 residues. CDR3 nucleotides: TGTGCCAGCAGCTTGGGTACAGGGGATAGCAATGAAAAACTGTTTTTT. Translated, it gives CASSLGTGDSNEKLFF. The whole variable domain, filled in from reference TRBV7-2 and TRBJ1-4, reads GAGVSQSPSNKVTEKGKDVELRCDPISGHTALYWYRQSLGQGLEFLIYFQGNSAPDKSGLPSDRFSAERTGGSVSTLTIQRTQQEDSAVYLCASSLGTGDSNEKLFFGSGTQLSVL.

The rearrangement uses TRBV7-2 and TRBJ2-4; perhaps TRBD2 as D (5 bases). The CDR3 sequence is 15 residues long. Looked up from germline, CDR1 is SGHTA and CDR2 is FQGNSA. Trimming stripped 5 bases from V and 8 bases from J, with 19 bases between. The CDR3 nucleotides read TGTGCCAGCAGCCCGGGGAGCGGCCCCTGGGACATTCAGTACTTC. It translates to CASSPGSGPWDIQYF.

This clone was counted a few times. The rearrangement joins TRBV9 to TRBJ2-3; D is perhaps TRBD2 (5 bases). Per the germline V gene, CDR1 is SGDLS and CDR2 is YYNGEE. The CDR3 totals 16 residues. The V gene lost 0 bases and the J gene lost 0 bases, with 11 bases spanning the gap. This CDR3 is CASSVGRTSSTDTQYF. CDR3 in DNA: TGTGCCAGCAGCGTAGGTAGGACTTCTAGCACAGATACGCAGTATTTT.

The chain recombines TRBV30 with TRBJ2-1; TRBD2 matches 7 bases. Germline CDR1 and CDR2: GTSNPN and SVGIG (reference sequence). This CDR3 has 14 residues. V shed 4 bases and J 4 bases; nucleotides not matched to a gene: 7. CDR3 amino acids: CAWMRGGRYNEQFF. The CDR3 DNA follows: TGTGCCTGGATGAGGGGCGGGAGATACAATGAGCAGTTCTTC.

J is TRBJ1-1 and V is TRBV29-1; 8 bases align to TRBD1. The CDR3 runs to 12 residues. CDR1 and CDR2 (germline): SQVTM, ANQGSEA. Trimming took 7 bases from V and 4 from J; bases not matched to a gene: 5. The CDR3: CSGDRGGTEAFF. The DNA of the CDR3 is TGCAGCGGAGACAGGGGAGGCACTGAAGCTTTCTTT.

This rearrangement joins TRBV7-9 to TRBJ2-1; 9 nucleotides agree with TRBD1. Germline V gene sequence: CDR1 SEHNR, CDR2 FQNEAQ (reference sequence). This CDR3 has 17 residues. The J segment lost 10 bases and the V segment lost 2 bases, leaving 15 bases of the junction unmatched. CDR3 loop: CASSLKGQGPLAGEQFF. CDR3 coding DNA: TGTGCCAGCAGCTTAAAAGGACAGGGGCCTTTGGCGGGAGAGCAGTTCTTC. The variable domain in full, completed from reference TRBV7-9 and TRBJ2-1, reads DTGVSQNPRHKITKRGQNVTFRCDPISEHNRLYWYRQTLGQGPEFLTYFQNEAQLEKSRLLSDRFSAERPKGSFSTLEIQRTEQGDSAMYLCASSLKGQGPLAGEQFFGPGTRLTVL.

The chain employs TRBV4-1 and TRBJ2-2; TRBD2 might be the D (5 bases). Germline loops: CDR1 MGHRA, CDR2 YSYEKL. The CDR3 totals 16 residues. The V gene lost 0 bases and the J gene lost 4 bases, with 12 bases spanning the gap. CDR3 bases: TGCGCCAGCAGCCAAGATCAACGGCGGGTCACCGGGGAGCTGTTTTTT. Amino acid sequence: CASSQDQRRVTGELFF.

The V call is TRBV7-9, the J call TRBJ2-7; D call uncertain. The CDR3 has 14 residues. Germline V gene data show CDR1 as SEHNR and CDR2 as FQNEAQ (reference sequence). Trimming cost V 3 bases and J 5 bases, with 14 bases left between them. As DNA, the CDR3 is TGTGCCAGCAGCTTCTCCCTGGCATCCGACGAGCAGTACTTC. Translation gives CASSFSLASDEQYF.

The chain combines TRBV5-1 with TRBJ1-1; the D gene is possibly TRBD1 (5 bases). V was shortened by 0 bases and J by 1 base, with 10 bases between the two germline ends. Germline V CDR1 and CDR2: SGHRS, YFSETQ. The CDR3 covers 15 residues. CDR3 nucleotide sequence: TGCGCCAGCAGCTTGGTACAGGTACCGAACACTGAAGCTTTCTTT. Amino acid sequence: CASSLVQVPNTEAFF. Looking up the rest from reference TRBV5-1 and TRBJ1-1 gives the full variable domain: KAGVTQTPRYLIKTRGQQVTLSCSPISGHRSVSWYQQTPGQGLQFLFEYFSETQRNKGNFPGRFSGRQFSNSRSEMNVSTLELGDSALYLCASSLVQVPNTEAFFGQGTRLTVV.

The chain joins TRBV11-3 to TRBJ2-1, with TRBD2 as a possible D gene (5 bases). Germline assignment: CDR1 SGHNT and CDR2 YENEEA. With 0 bases removed from V and 0 bases from J, the gap between germline ends came to 6 bases. CDR3 size: 15 residues. The CDR3 is CASSLDRGSYNEQFF. The CDR3 region has the DNA TGTGCCAGCAGCTTAGACCGGGGCTCCTACAATGAGCAGTTCTTC. Full variable domain (remainder filled in from reference TRBV11-3 and TRBJ2-1): EAGVVQSPRYKIIEKKQPVAFWCNPISGHNTLYWYLQNLGQGPELLIRYENEEAVDDSQLPKDRFSAERLKGVDSTLKIQPAELGDSAVYLCASSLDRGSYNEQFFGPGTRLTVL.

The gene calls are TRBV25-1 and TRBJ2-7; D may be TRBD2 (7 bases). Germline lookup yields CDR1 MGHDK and CDR2 SYGVNS. This CDR3 contains 11 residues. Deletions cut 7 bases from V and 9 bases from J, with 13 bases between. CDR3 bases: TGTGCCAGCAAGGGGGGGAGCCTGCAGTACTTC. Amino acid sequence: CASKGGSLQYF.

The J gene is TRBJ2-3, the V gene TRBV7-3; 10 positions match TRBD2. V lost 5 bases to trimming and J lost 3 bases; unmatched junction nucleotides: 14. The CDR3 has 18 residues. Germline CDR1 is SGHTA and CDR2 is FQGTGA. The CDR3 sequence: CASSLRGPAGGQTDTQYF. The CDR3 nucleotides read TGTGCCAGCAGCCTCAGAGGCCCAGCGGGAGGGCAGACAGATACGCAGTATTTT.

The V gene is TRBV10-3, the J gene TRBJ1-3; TRBD1 might be the D (6 bases). There are 16 residues in the CDR3. Per the germline V gene, CDR1 is ENHRY and CDR2 is SYGVKD. The germline V and J ends were trimmed by 10 bases and 1 base, with 20 bases remaining between them. This CDR3 is CATEGTGQSSGNTIYF. CDR3 coding DNA: TGTGCCACCGAGGGCACAGGGCAGAGTTCTGGAAACACCATATATTTT.

This chain links TRBV28 with TRBJ1-2; possible D gene TRBD1, 6 bases. The CDR3 length is 18 residues. V lost 4 bases and J lost 0, with 21 bases in between. Germline CDR1 is MDHEN and CDR2 is SYDVKM. CDR3 residues: CASSSTTGSNGANYGYTF. The CDR3 nucleotides read TGTGCCAGCAGTTCTACGACAGGTTCTAATGGGGCTAACTATGGCTACACCTTC.

The rearrangement uses TRBV21-1 and TRBJ2-1; the D call in the table, TRBD2, was not verified against the DNA. TRBV21-1 is noted as a pseudogene. The CDR3 is 16 residues long. CDR3 DNA sequence: TGTGCCAGCAGCAAAGCGCCTAGCGGGAGCGTTGATGAGCAGTTCTTC. Translating it yields CASSKAPSGSVDEQFF.

The chain has TRBV7-3 and TRBJ1-1; D gene ambiguous. The germline V gene has CDR1 SGHTA and CDR2 FQGTGA. The CDR3 loop spans 15 amino acids. V dropped 0 bases and J dropped 6 bases, with 14 bases sitting between them. CDR3 sequence: CASSLTAEGGPEAFF. CDR3 bases: TGTGCCAGCAGCTTAACCGCAGAGGGCGGACCTGAAGCTTTCTTT.